These T cell receptor beta chains were read from a single sample in a study of PD-L1 blockade in urothelial cancer. The table came from immunoSEQ multiplex PCR; TCRdb's copy has only in-frame clones and leaves some out. This table holds under 50,000 clones, 80% to 85% found once. The source material was PBMCs, sampled around atezolizumab (anti-PD-L1) treatment. Receptors were obtained from a man aged 50 or older with urothelial cancer. CDR3s include the opening cysteine and the closing phenylalanine or tryptophan. The order of the fields is J gene, D gene, V gene, CDR3 protein. A D gene is named only where the DNA matches it firmly.

TRBJ2-3,NA,TRBV29-1,CSALEDTQYF
TRBJ2-5,TRBD1,TRBV5-1,CASSSAGTGRKTQYF
TRBJ2-3,NA,TRBV18,CASSPRTYRTDTQYF
TRBJ1-5,NA,TRBV6-5,CASSSVGEPQHF
TRBJ2-7,TRBD1,TRBV28,CASSDRVREQYF
TRBJ2-1,NA,TRBV5-4,CASSLSGRGPYNEQFF
TRBJ1-2,NA,TRBV2,CASRSGVHYGYTF
NA,TRBD2,TRBV9,CASSVEASGSIYEQYF
TRBJ2-5,NA,TRBV5-1,CASSLARGNQETQYF
TRBJ1-6,NA,TRBV5-6,CASSHSSYNSPLHF
TRBJ1-1,NA,TRBV9,CASSARQLNTEAFF
TRBJ1-1,TRBD1,TRBV9,CASSNDRVRAFF